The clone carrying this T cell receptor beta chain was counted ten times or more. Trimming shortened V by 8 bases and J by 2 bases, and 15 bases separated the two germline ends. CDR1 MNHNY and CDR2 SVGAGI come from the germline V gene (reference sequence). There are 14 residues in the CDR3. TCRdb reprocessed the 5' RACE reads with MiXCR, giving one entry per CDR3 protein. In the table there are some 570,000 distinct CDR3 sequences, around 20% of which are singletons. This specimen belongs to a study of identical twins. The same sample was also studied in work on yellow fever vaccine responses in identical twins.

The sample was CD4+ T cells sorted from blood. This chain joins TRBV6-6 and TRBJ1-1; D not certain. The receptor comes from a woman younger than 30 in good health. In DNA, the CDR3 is TGTGCCAGCTCCACGGCCAGCTCAAACACTGAAGCTTTCTTT. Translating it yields CASSTASSNTEAFF.